This TCR beta chain was retrieved from a study of monozygotic twins with inflammatory bowel disease. The germline V gene has CDR1 GTSNPN and CDR2 SVGIG (reference sequence). The CDR3 covers 14 residues. TCRdb reprocessed the 5' RACE reads and keeps a single row for each CDR3 protein, giving no DNA. The sample spans 150,000 to 200,000 distinct CDR3 sequences; the ten largest clones claim approximately 3%. The clonotype originates from a human donor with ulcerative colitis or Crohn's disease, or a healthy co-twin of an affected twin (not recorded which). The chain is built from TRBV30 and TRBJ1-5; the D call of TRBD1 rests on TCRdb alone, since no DNA is present to check it. What was sequenced was blood. CDR3 sequence reads: CAWSIDNPDQPQHF.